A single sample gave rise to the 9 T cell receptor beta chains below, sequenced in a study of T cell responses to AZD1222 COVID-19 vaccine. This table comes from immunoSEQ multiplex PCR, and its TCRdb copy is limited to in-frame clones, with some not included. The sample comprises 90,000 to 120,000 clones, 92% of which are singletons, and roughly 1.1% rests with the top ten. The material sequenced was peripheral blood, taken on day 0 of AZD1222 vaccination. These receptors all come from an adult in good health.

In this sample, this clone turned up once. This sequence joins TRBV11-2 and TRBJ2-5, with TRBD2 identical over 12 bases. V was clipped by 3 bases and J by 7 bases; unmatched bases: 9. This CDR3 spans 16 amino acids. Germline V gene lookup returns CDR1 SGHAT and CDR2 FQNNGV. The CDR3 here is CASSLVPLAGGRTQYF. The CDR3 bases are TGTGCCAGCAGCTTGGTTCCACTAGCGGGAGGTCGGACCCAGTACTTC.

The CDR3 nucleotides are TGTGCCAGTAGTATATCCGGGGGGGCGCACAATGAGCAGTTCTTC. Its translation: CASSISGGAHNEQFF. The chain is built from TRBV19 and TRBJ2-1; 8 nucleotides line up with TRBD2. The CDR3 has 15 amino acids. V gave up 2 bases and J gave up 5 bases; unmatched junction bases: 5. The germline CDR1 and CDR2 sequences are LNHDA and SQIVND (reference sequence).

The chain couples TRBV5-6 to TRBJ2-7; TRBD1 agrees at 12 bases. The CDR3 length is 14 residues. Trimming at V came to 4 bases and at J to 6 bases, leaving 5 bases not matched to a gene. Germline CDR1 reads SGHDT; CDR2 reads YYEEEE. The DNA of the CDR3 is TGTGCCAGCAGCGTAGGGGACAGGGGGCTCGAGCAGTACTTC. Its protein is CASSVGDRGLEQYF.

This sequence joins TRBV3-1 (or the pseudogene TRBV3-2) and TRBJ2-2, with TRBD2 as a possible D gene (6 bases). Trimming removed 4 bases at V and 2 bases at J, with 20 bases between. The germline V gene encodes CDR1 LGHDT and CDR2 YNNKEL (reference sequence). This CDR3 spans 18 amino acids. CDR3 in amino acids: CASSPRRALKGNTGELFF. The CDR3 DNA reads TGTGCCAGCAGCCCCCGGAGGGCCCTCAAGGGAAACACCGGGGAGCTGTTTTTT.

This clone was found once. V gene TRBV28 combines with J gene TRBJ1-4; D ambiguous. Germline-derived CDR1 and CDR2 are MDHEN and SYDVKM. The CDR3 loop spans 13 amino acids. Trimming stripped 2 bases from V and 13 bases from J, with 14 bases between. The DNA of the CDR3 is TGTGCCAGCAGTTTAAGGCCCGTCGAGGGACTGTTTTTT. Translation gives CASSLRPVEGLFF.

In DNA, the CDR3 is TGTGCCTGGGCACCCGGGAAACGCGAGCAGTACTTC. It specifies CAWAPGKREQYF. The chain carries TRBV30 and TRBJ2-7; D possibly corresponds to TRBD2 (5 bases). With 5 bases removed from V and 6 bases from J, the gap between germline ends came to 14 bases. The length of the CDR3 is 12 residues. Germline assignment: CDR1 GTSNPN and CDR2 SVGIG (reference sequence). Full variable domain (remainder filled in from reference TRBV30 and TRBJ2-7): SQTIHQWPATLVQPVGSPLSLECTVEGTSNPNLYWYRQAAGRGLQLLFYSVGIGQISSEVPQNLSASRPQDRQFILSSKKLLLSDSGFYLCAWAPGKREQYFGPGTRLTVT.

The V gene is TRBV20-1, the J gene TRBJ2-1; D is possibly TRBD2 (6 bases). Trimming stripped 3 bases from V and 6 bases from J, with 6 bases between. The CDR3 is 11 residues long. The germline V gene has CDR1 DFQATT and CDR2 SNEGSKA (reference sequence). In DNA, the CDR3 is TGCAGTGCTAGGGGGGGCAATGAGCAGTTCTTC. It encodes CSARGGNEQFF.

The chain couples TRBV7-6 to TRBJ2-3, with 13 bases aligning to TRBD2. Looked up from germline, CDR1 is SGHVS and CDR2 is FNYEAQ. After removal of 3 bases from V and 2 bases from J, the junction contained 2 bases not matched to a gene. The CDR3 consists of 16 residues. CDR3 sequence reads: CASSLGLAGTTDTQYF. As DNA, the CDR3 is TGTGCCAGCAGCTTGGGACTAGCGGGGACCACAGATACGCAGTATTTT.

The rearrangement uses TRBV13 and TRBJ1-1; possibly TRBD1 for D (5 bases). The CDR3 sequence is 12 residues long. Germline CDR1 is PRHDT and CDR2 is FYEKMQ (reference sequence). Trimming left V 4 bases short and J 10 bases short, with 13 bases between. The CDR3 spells CASSSLGAGAFF. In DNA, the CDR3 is TGTGCCAGCAGCTCGCTAGGGGCTGGAGCTTTCTTT.